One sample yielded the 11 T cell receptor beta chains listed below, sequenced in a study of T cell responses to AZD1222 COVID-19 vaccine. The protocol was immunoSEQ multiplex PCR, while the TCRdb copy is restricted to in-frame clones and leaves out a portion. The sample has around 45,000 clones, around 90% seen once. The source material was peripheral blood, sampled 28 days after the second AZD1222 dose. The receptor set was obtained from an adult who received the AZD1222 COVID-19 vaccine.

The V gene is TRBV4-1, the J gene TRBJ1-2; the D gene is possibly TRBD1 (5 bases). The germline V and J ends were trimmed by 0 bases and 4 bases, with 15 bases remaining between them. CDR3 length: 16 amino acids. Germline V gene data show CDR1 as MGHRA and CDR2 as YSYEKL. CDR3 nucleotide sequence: TGCGCCAGCAGCCAAGAATGGTACGGGGACGGCTATGGCTACACCTTC. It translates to CASSQEWYGDGYGYTF.

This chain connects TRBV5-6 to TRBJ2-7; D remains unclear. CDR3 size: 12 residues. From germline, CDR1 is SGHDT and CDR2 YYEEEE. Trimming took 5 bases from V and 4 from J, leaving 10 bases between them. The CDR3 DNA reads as TGTGCCAGCAGTCGAGACGGATACGAGCAGTACTTC. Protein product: CASSRDGYEQYF.

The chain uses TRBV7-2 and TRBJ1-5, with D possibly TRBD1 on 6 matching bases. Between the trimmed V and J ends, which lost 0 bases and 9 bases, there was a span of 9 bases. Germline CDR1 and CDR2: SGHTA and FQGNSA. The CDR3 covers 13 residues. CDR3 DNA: TGTGCCAGCAGCTTAGCGGGGGCGACGCCCCAGCATTTT. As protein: CASSLAGATPQHF.

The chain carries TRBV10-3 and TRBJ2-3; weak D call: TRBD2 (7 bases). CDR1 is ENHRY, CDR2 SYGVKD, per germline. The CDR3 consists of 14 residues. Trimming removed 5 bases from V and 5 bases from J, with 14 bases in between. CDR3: CAISTGRVKDTQYF. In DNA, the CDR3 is TGTGCCATCAGTACAGGGAGGGTAAAAGATACGCAGTATTTT.

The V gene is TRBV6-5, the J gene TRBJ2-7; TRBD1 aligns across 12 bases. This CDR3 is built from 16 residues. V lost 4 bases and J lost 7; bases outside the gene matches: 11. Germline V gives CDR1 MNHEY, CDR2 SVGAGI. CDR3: CASSSQRGQGAREQYF. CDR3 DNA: TGTGCCAGCAGTTCCCAGCGGGGACAGGGGGCGCGGGAGCAGTACTTC.

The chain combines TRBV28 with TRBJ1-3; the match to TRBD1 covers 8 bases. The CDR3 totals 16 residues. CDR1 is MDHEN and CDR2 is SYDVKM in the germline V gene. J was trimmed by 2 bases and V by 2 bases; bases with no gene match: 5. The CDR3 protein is CASSLRGTGAGNTIYF. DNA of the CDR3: TGTGCCAGCAGTTTACGGGGGACAGGAGCTGGAAACACCATATATTTT.

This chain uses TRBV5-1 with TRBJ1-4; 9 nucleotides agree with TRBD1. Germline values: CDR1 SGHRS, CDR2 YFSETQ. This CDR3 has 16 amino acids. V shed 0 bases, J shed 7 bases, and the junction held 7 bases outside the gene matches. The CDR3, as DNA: TGCGCCAGCAGCTTGGGGCCGGGACAGGGTGTTGAAAAACTGTTTTTT. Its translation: CASSLGPGQGVEKLFF.

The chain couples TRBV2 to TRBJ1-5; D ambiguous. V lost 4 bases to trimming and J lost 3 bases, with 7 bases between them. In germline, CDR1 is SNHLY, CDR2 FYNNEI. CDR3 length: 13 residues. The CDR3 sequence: CASSADYNQPQHF. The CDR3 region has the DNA TGTGCCAGCAGTGCGGACTACAATCAGCCCCAGCATTTT. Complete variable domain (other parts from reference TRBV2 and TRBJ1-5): EPEVTQTPSHQVTQMGQEVILRCVPISNHLYFYWYRQILGQKVEFLVSFYNNEISEKSEIFDDQFSVERPDGSNFTLKIRSTKLEDSAMYFCASSADYNQPQHFGDGTRLSIL.

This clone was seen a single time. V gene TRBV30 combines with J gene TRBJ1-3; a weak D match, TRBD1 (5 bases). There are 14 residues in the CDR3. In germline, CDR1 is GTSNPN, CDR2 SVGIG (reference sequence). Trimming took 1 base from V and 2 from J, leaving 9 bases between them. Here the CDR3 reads CAWSDLGAGNTIYF. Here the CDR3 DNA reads TGTGCCTGGAGTGACTTAGGGGCTGGAAACACCATATATTTT.

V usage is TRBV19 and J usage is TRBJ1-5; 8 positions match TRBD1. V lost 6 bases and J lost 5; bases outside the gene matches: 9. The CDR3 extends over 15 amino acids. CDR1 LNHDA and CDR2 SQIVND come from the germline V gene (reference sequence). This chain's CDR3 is CASSQGAFVDQPQHF. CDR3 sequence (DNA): TGTGCCAGTAGCCAGGGGGCGTTTGTTGATCAGCCCCAGCATTTT.

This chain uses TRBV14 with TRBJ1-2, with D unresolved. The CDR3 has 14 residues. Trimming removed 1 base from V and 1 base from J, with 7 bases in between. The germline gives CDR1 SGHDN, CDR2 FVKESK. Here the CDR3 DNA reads TGTGCCAGCAGCCAAGTCGCGGGTAACTATGGCTACACCTTC. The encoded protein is CASSQVAGNYGYTF.